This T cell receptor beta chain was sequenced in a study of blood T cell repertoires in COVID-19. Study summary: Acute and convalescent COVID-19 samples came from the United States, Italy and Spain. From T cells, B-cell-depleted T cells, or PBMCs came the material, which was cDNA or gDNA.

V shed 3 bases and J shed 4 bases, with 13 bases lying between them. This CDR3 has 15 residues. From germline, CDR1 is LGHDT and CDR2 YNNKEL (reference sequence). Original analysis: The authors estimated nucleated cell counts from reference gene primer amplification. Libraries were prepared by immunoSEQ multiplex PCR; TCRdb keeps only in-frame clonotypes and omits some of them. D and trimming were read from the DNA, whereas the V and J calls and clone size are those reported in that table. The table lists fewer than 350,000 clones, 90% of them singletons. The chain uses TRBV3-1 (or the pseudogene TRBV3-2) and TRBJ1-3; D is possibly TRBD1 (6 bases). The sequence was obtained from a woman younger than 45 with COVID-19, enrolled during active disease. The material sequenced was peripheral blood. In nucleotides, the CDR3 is TGTGCCAGCAGCCATCACACAGGGTCCGGAAACACCATATATTTT. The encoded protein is CASSHHTGSGNTIYF.